A selection of T cell receptor beta chains follows, all from one sample in a study of cytomegalovirus exposure and HLA in healthy donors. Profiling relied on immunoSEQ multiplex PCR, and the TCRdb table lists in-frame clones only, not all of them. Of some 200,000 clones in the sample, 82% are singletons; the top ten hold around 3%. The sample taken for sequencing was PBMCs. All receptors derive from a woman in her 40s in good health and CMV-seronegative. The CDR3 runs from the conserved cysteine through the conserved F or W. Fields, in order: V gene, CDR3 length, clone size, J gene, D gene, CDR3 protein, CDR3 DNA. A D gene is named only where the DNA matches it firmly. Size values are once, few and many counts, or a class for expanded clones, and some rows have none.

v_call: TRBV5-1
cdr3_length: 20
clone_size: -
j_call: TRBJ1-2
d_call: TRBD1
cdr3_aa: CASSFGRTGGGFSTNYGYTF
cdr3_nt: TGCGCCAGCAGCTTTGGTCGGACAGGAGGCGGTTTCTCGACTAACTATGGCTACACCTTC

v_call: TRBV7-9
cdr3_length: 12
clone_size: -
j_call: TRBJ1-1
d_call: -
cdr3_aa: CSSSWGDTEAFF
cdr3_nt: TGTTCCAGCAGCTGGGGGGACACTGAAGCTTTCTTT

v_call: TRBV6-1
cdr3_length: 14
clone_size: -
j_call: TRBJ1-1
d_call: TRBD1
cdr3_aa: CASTAGTVNTEAFF
cdr3_nt: TGTGCCAGCACCGCCGGGACAGTAAACACTGAAGCTTTCTTT

v_call: TRBV10-3
cdr3_length: 19
clone_size: -
j_call: TRBJ2-5
d_call: -
cdr3_aa: CAISEGRGESGILQETQYF
cdr3_nt: TGTGCCATCAGTGAGGGTAGAGGAGAGTCAGGGATCCTCCAAGAGACCCAGTACTTC

v_call: TRBV5-8
cdr3_length: 11
clone_size: -
j_call: TRBJ1-1
d_call: -
cdr3_aa: CASSTPGWAFF
cdr3_nt: TGTGCCAGCAGCACTCCCGGGTGGGCTTTCTTT

v_call: TRBV5-4
cdr3_length: 15
clone_size: -
j_call: TRBJ2-2
d_call: -
cdr3_aa: CASSLVGGNTGELFF
cdr3_nt: TGTGCCAGCAGCTTGGTAGGCGGGAACACCGGGGAGCTGTTTTTT

v_call: TRBV27
cdr3_length: 17
clone_size: -
j_call: TRBJ2-1
d_call: TRBD1
cdr3_aa: CASSLQTGGAKYNEQFF
cdr3_nt: TGTGCCAGCAGTTTACAAACAGGGGGTGCCAAGTACAATGAGCAGTTCTTC

v_call: TRBV5-1
cdr3_length: 14
clone_size: -
j_call: TRBJ1-1
d_call: TRBD1
cdr3_aa: CASSSRGRLTEAFF
cdr3_nt: TGCGCCAGCAGCTCAAGGGGGCGGCTCACTGAAGCTTTCTTT

v_call: TRBV11-2
cdr3_length: 14
clone_size: -
j_call: TRBJ1-1
d_call: TRBD1
cdr3_aa: CASSFRDRGAEAFF
cdr3_nt: TGTGCCAGCAGCTTCCGTGACAGGGGGGCTGAAGCTTTCTTT

v_call: TRBV10-3
cdr3_length: 18
clone_size: -
j_call: TRBJ2-5
d_call: TRBD1
cdr3_aa: CAISEKFSTGGIRETQYF
cdr3_nt: TGTGCCATCAGTGAAAAATTCTCCACAGGGGGAATAAGGGAGACCCAGTACTTC

v_call: TRBV29-1
cdr3_length: 13
clone_size: few
j_call: TRBJ2-7
d_call: -
cdr3_aa: CSVEGKYSYEQYF
cdr3_nt: TGCAGCGTTGAGGGCAAGTACTCCTACGAGCAGTACTTC

v_call: TRBV5-1
cdr3_length: 18
clone_size: -
j_call: TRBJ2-6
d_call: TRBD1
cdr3_aa: CASSLRQGPLTGANVLTF
cdr3_nt: TGCGCCAGCAGCCTTCGACAGGGTCCGCTTACTGGGGCCAACGTCCTGACTTTC

v_call: TRBV27
cdr3_length: 14
clone_size: -
j_call: TRBJ1-1
d_call: -
cdr3_aa: CASSLSAGVTEAFF
cdr3_nt: TGTGCCAGCAGTTTATCAGCAGGGGTTACTGAAGCTTTCTTT

v_call: TRBV27
cdr3_length: 14
clone_size: -
j_call: TRBJ2-5
d_call: TRBD2
cdr3_aa: CASSLGGRGETQYF
cdr3_nt: TGTGCCAGCAGTTTGGGCGGGAGAGGAGAGACCCAGTACTTC

v_call: TRBV7-9
cdr3_length: 15
clone_size: -
j_call: TRBJ1-2
d_call: TRBD1
cdr3_aa: CASSSDRLLVYGYTF
cdr3_nt: TGTGCCAGCAGCTCGGACAGGCTCCTGGTCTATGGCTACACCTTC

v_call: TRBV9
cdr3_length: 15
clone_size: -
j_call: TRBJ2-1
d_call: TRBD1
cdr3_aa: CASSETGGGSNEQFF
cdr3_nt: TGTGCCAGCAGCGAGACAGGGGGCGGAAGTAATGAGCAGTTCTTC

v_call: TRBV19
cdr3_length: 14
clone_size: once
j_call: TRBJ2-7
d_call: TRBD2
cdr3_aa: CASSGTSGSYEQYF
cdr3_nt: TGTGCCAGTAGCGGGACTAGCGGATCCTACGAGCAGTACTTC

v_call: TRBV30
cdr3_length: 11
clone_size: -
j_call: TRBJ1-3
d_call: -
cdr3_aa: CAWGPGNTIYF
cdr3_nt: TGTGCCTGGGGCCCTGGAAACACCATATATTTT

v_call: TRBV18
cdr3_length: 14
clone_size: once
j_call: TRBJ1-5
d_call: TRBD1
cdr3_aa: CASSPRGLDQPQHF
cdr3_nt: TGTGCCAGCTCACCCAGGGGGCTTGATCAGCCCCAGCATTTT

v_call: TRBV5-1
cdr3_length: 13
clone_size: -
j_call: TRBJ1-4
d_call: -
cdr3_aa: CASSKQGFEKLFF
cdr3_nt: TGCGCCAGCAGCAAACAGGGATTTGAAAAACTGTTTTTT

v_call: TRBV30
cdr3_length: 12
clone_size: few
j_call: TRBJ2-7
d_call: -
cdr3_aa: CAWSRGHREQYF
cdr3_nt: TGTGCCTGGAGTAGGGGACATCGCGAGCAGTACTTC

v_call: TRBV5-6
cdr3_length: 18
clone_size: -
j_call: TRBJ2-3
d_call: TRBD2
cdr3_aa: CASSLVVAGGHFTDTQYF
cdr3_nt: TGTGCCAGCAGCTTGGTGGTGGCGGGAGGACATTTCACAGATACGCAGTATTTT

v_call: TRBV29-1
cdr3_length: 15
clone_size: -
j_call: TRBJ2-1
d_call: -
cdr3_aa: CSVGRYMGPGNEQFF
cdr3_nt: TGCAGCGTTGGAAGATATATGGGCCCAGGCAATGAGCAGTTCTTC

v_call: TRBV28
cdr3_length: 12
clone_size: once
j_call: TRBJ2-1
d_call: TRBD1
cdr3_aa: CAGSRQGHEQFF
cdr3_nt: TGTGCCGGAAGTCGACAGGGGCATGAGCAGTTCTTC

v_call: TRBV27
cdr3_length: 14
clone_size: -
j_call: TRBJ1-1
d_call: -
cdr3_aa: CASSIFYGNTEAFF
cdr3_nt: TGTGCCAGCAGCATCTTCTACGGGAACACTGAAGCTTTCTTT

v_call: TRBV6-5
cdr3_length: 15
clone_size: -
j_call: TRBJ2-2
d_call: TRBD1
cdr3_aa: CASSRTGGDTGELFF
cdr3_nt: TGTGCTAGCAGCCGGACAGGGGGAGACACCGGGGAGCTGTTTTTT

v_call: TRBV6-5
cdr3_length: 16
clone_size: -
j_call: TRBJ2-1
d_call: TRBD1
cdr3_aa: CASSYLKGTGYNEQFF
cdr3_nt: TGTGCCAGCAGTTACCTCAAGGGGACAGGGTATAATGAGCAGTTCTTC

v_call: TRBV18
cdr3_length: 16
clone_size: once
j_call: TRBJ1-5
d_call: TRBD1
cdr3_aa: CASSLDRVTSNQPQHF
cdr3_nt: TGTGCCAGCTCACTGGACAGGGTTACTAGCAATCAGCCCCAGCATTTT

v_call: TRBV5-4
cdr3_length: 17
clone_size: -
j_call: TRBJ1-4
d_call: TRBD1
cdr3_aa: CASSLAGQGLTNEKLFF
cdr3_nt: TGTGCCAGCAGCTTGGCGGGACAGGGCTTGACTAATGAAAAACTGTTTTTT

v_call: TRBV29-1
cdr3_length: 10
clone_size: -
j_call: TRBJ2-1
d_call: -
cdr3_aa: CSALTGHQFF
cdr3_nt: TGCAGCGCCCTTACGGGACACCAGTTCTTC

v_call: TRBV2
cdr3_length: 13
clone_size: once
j_call: TRBJ2-7
d_call: -
cdr3_aa: CASTQEGYPVQYF
cdr3_nt: TGTGCCAGCACCCAGGAGGGCTACCCCGTCCAGTACTTC

v_call: TRBV5-6
cdr3_length: 13
clone_size: -
j_call: TRBJ2-5
d_call: -
cdr3_aa: CASSPRFGETQYF
cdr3_nt: TGTGCCAGCAGCCCCCGGTTCGGAGAGACCCAGTACTTC

v_call: TRBV5-1
cdr3_length: 13
clone_size: -
j_call: TRBJ2-3
d_call: TRBD2
cdr3_aa: CASSLGSGDTQYF
cdr3_nt: TGCGCCAGCAGCTTGGGTAGCGGGGATACGCAGTATTTT

v_call: TRBV6-4
cdr3_length: 14
clone_size: few
j_call: TRBJ2-3
d_call: TRBD2
cdr3_aa: CASSDGLAGDTQYF
cdr3_nt: TGTGCCAGCAGTGACGGACTAGCGGGAGATACGCAGTATTTT

v_call: TRBV5-1
cdr3_length: 13
clone_size: -
j_call: TRBJ2-7
d_call: -
cdr3_aa: CASSFGSAYEQYF
cdr3_nt: TGCGCCAGCAGCTTCGGGAGCGCCTACGAGCAGTACTTC

v_call: TRBV11-2
cdr3_length: 15
clone_size: once
j_call: TRBJ2-3
d_call: TRBD2
cdr3_aa: CASSLDGLAGDTQYF
cdr3_nt: TGTGCCAGCAGCTTAGATGGACTAGCGGGAGATACGCAGTATTTT

v_call: TRBV18
cdr3_length: 16
clone_size: -
j_call: TRBJ2-3
d_call: -
cdr3_aa: CASSQESGGTTDTQYF
cdr3_nt: TGTGCCAGCTCACAGGAGAGTGGCGGCACCACAGATACGCAGTATTTT

v_call: TRBV30
cdr3_length: 15
clone_size: -
j_call: TRBJ2-3
d_call: TRBD2
cdr3_aa: CAWSVASGSLDTQYF
cdr3_nt: TGTGCCTGGAGTGTAGCTAGCGGGTCGCTTGATACGCAGTATTTT

v_call: TRBV2
cdr3_length: 15
clone_size: -
j_call: TRBJ1-2
d_call: -
cdr3_aa: CASTKDTLNLYGYTF
cdr3_nt: TGTGCCAGCACCAAAGACACCCTCAACCTCTATGGCTACACCTTC

v_call: TRBV5-1
cdr3_length: 17
clone_size: -
j_call: TRBJ1-5
d_call: TRBD1
cdr3_aa: CASSPGTGGGGNQPQHF
cdr3_nt: TGCGCCAGCAGCCCGGGGACAGGTGGGGGAGGCAATCAGCCCCAGCATTTT

v_call: TRBV6-5
cdr3_length: 13
clone_size: -
j_call: TRBJ1-1
d_call: -
cdr3_aa: CASATFANTEAFF
cdr3_nt: TGTGCCAGCGCCACATTCGCGAACACTGAAGCTTTCTTT

v_call: TRBV6-5
cdr3_length: 12
clone_size: once
j_call: TRBJ1-2
d_call: -
cdr3_aa: CASSYEGDGYTF
cdr3_nt: TGTGCCAGCAGTTATGAAGGGGATGGCTACACCTTC